The rows below give T cell receptor beta chains drawn from one sample of a study of cytomegalovirus exposure and HLA in healthy donors. Produced via immunoSEQ multiplex PCR; TCRdb's table is partial and in-frame only. The table includes 150,000 to 200,000 clones, 75% to 90% detected once. Sequencing was performed on PBMCs. These receptor sequences come from a male donor in good health and CMV-seropositive. Both conserved end residues are part of each CDR3. D genes are given only for firm matches. The size of a clone is reported for some rows only, either as once, few or many, or as a class for expanded clones.

d_call | j_call | clone_size | v_call | cdr3_aa | cdr3_nt
TRBD1 | TRBJ1-5 | few | TRBV28 | CASSPADRNQPQHF | TGTGCCAGCAGTCCCGCGGACAGGAATCAGCCCCAGCATTTT
TRBD2 | TRBJ2-1 | few | TRBV27 | CASKVGGRGYNEQFF | TGTGCCAGCAAGGTTGGAGGGAGGGGCTACAATGAGCAGTTCTTC
- | TRBJ2-1 | - | TRBV6-5 | CASSYGATREQFF | TGTGCCAGCAGTTACGGGGCTACACGGGAGCAGTTCTTC
TRBD1 | TRBJ1-4 | - | TRBV11-2 | CASSSQGGNNEKLFF | TGTGCCAGCAGCTCACAGGGGGGAAACAATGAAAAACTGTTTTTT
- | TRBJ2-7 | - | TRBV19 | CASRRGSEQYF | TGTGCCAGTAGAAGGGGCAGCGAGCAGTACTTC
- | TRBJ1-4 | few | TRBV19 | CGAGRPRTNEKLFF | TGTGGGGCGGGCAGACCAAGAACTAATGAAAAACTGTTTTTT
TRBD1 | TRBJ1-5 | - | TRBV7-2 | CASSLGQGSNQPQHF | TGTGCCAGCAGCCTTGGACAGGGAAGCAATCAGCCCCAGCATTTT
TRBD1 | TRBJ1-4 | few | TRBV5-5 | CASSSHRGDEKLFF | TGTGCCAGCAGCTCACACAGGGGAGATGAAAAACTGTTTTTT
- | TRBJ2-1 | - | TRBV6-7 | CASSSGDGGTDNEQFF | TGTGCCAGCAGTTCCGGGGACGGGGGAACGGACAATGAGCAGTTCTTC
TRBD1 | TRBJ1-2 | - | TRBV2 | CASRTGTNYGYTF | TGTGCCAGCCGGACAGGAACTAACTATGGCTACACCTTC
- | TRBJ1-1 | - | TRBV6-1 | CASVGNISPEAFF | TGTGCCAGCGTCGGGAACATCAGTCCTGAAGCTTTCTTT